These T cell receptor beta chains were read from a single sample in a study of shared clonotypes between healthy human individuals. Profiling relied on immunoSEQ multiplex PCR, and the TCRdb table lists in-frame clones only, not all of them. This table holds 2 million to 2.5 million clones, roughly 94% found once. Sample: naive CD8+ T cells sorted from blood. These receptors originate from a man aged 18 to 30 in good health. Both conserved end residues are part of each CDR3. The D gene is left open where the match is weak.

J gene: TRBJ1-1; D gene: -; V gene: TRBV30; CDR3 protein: CAWSPFGTEAFF; CDR3 DNA: TGTGCCTGGAGTCCTTTTGGCACTGAAGCTTTCTTT
J gene: TRBJ2-3; D gene: -; V gene: TRBV9; CDR3 protein: CASSAEGIPTDTQYF; CDR3 DNA: TGTGCCAGCAGCGCCGAGGGGATCCCCACAGATACGCAGTATTTT
J gene: TRBJ2-7; D gene: -; V gene: TRBV11-2; CDR3 protein: CASSLEPGSYEQYF; CDR3 DNA: TGTGCCAGCAGCTTAGAGCCGGGGTCCTACGAGCAGTACTTC
J gene: TRBJ1-2; D gene: TRBD1; V gene: TRBV13; CDR3 protein: CASSSGQGFYGYTF; CDR3 DNA: TGTGCCAGCAGCTCCGGACAGGGCTTCTATGGCTACACCTTC
J gene: TRBJ1-3; D gene: -; V gene: TRBV9; CDR3 protein: CASSATGAGDYRNTIYF; CDR3 DNA: TGTGCCAGCAGCGCTACGGGGGCTGGGGATTATAGAAACACCATATATTTT
J gene: TRBJ1-1; D gene: -; V gene: TRBV4-1; CDR3 protein: CASSQPMGYTEAFF; CDR3 DNA: TGCGCCAGCAGCCAGCCGATGGGGTACACTGAAGCTTTCTTT
J gene: TRBJ2-7; D gene: -; V gene: TRBV7-9; CDR3 protein: CASGRATYEQYF; CDR3 DNA: TGTGCCAGCGGACGGGCCACCTACGAGCAGTACTTC
J gene: TRBJ2-7; D gene: TRBD1; V gene: TRBV29-1; CDR3 protein: CSARDRVNYEQYF; CDR3 DNA: TGCAGCGCCAGGGACAGGGTGAACTACGAGCAGTACTTC
J gene: TRBJ1-3; D gene: -; V gene: TRBV6-1; CDR3 protein: CASTKDVTSGNTIYF; CDR3 DNA: TGTGCCAGCACCAAGGACGTCACCTCTGGAAACACCATATATTTT
J gene: TRBJ2-1; D gene: -; V gene: TRBV7-2; CDR3 protein: CASSLEDSIYNEQFF; CDR3 DNA: TGTGCCAGCAGCTTAGAGGACAGTATCTACAATGAGCAGTTCTTC
J gene: TRBJ2-3; D gene: -; V gene: TRBV10-3; CDR3 protein: CAIHNGTWADTQYF; CDR3 DNA: TGTGCCATACACAACGGGACATGGGCAGATACGCAGTATTTT